These 30 T cell receptor beta chains came from one sample sequenced in a study of shared clonotypes between healthy human individuals. Measured with immunoSEQ multiplex PCR; TCRdb has only the in-frame clones, and not every one. The sample has 850,000 to 1,200,000 clones, about 76% seen once. The sample taken for sequencing was memory CD4+ T cells sorted from blood. The subset was: CD45RA-negative fraction. Source of these receptors: a man between 18 and 35 years old in good health.

The V and J genes are TRBV5-1 and TRBJ2-5; 11 bases are a match to TRBD2. Germline CDR1 SGHRS, CDR2 YFSETQ. The V segment lost 7 bases and the J segment 4 bases; nucleotides outside the gene matches: 6. There are 14 residues in the CDR3. The DNA of the CDR3 is TGCGCCAGCCGAAGTAGCGGGGGGGCAGAGACCCAGTACTTC. This encodes CASRSSGGAETQYF.

The V call is TRBV7-8, the J call TRBJ1-1; D remains unclear. Between the trimmed V and J ends, which lost 3 bases and 5 bases, there was a span of 7 bases. The CDR3 length is 12 residues. Germline lookup yields CDR1 SGHVS and CDR2 FQNEAQ. The CDR3 nucleotides are TGTGCCAGCAGCTTCCTCCGTACTGAAGCTTTCTTT. Encoded protein: CASSFLRTEAFF.

This chain joins TRBV11-2 and TRBJ2-2; the D is unclear. The V and J ends lost 4 bases and 8 bases respectively, with 11 bases between them. The CDR3 runs 13 residues. CDR1 SGHAT and CDR2 FQNNGV come from the germline V gene. The CDR3 nucleotides are TGTGCCAGCAGCTCACAGCTGGGGGGGGAGCTGTTTTTT. This encodes CASSSQLGGELFF.

Notes on this clone: Distinct nucleotide sequences in the sample also encode this CDR3. The chain carries TRBV5-1 and TRBJ2-3; D perhaps matches TRBD2 (5 bases). The V and J ends lost 1 base and 1 base respectively, with 10 bases between them. The V gene's germline CDR1 is SGHRS and CDR2 YFSETQ. The CDR3 is made up of 15 amino acids. This CDR3 reads CASSLPGLRTDTQYF. The CDR3 bases are TGCGCCAGCAGCTTGCCCGGACTCCGCACAGATACGCAGTATTTT.

The chain joins TRBV7-9 to TRBJ2-5; D not certain. The CDR3 sequence is 13 residues long. Looked up from germline, CDR1 is SEHNR and CDR2 is FQNEAQ (reference sequence). Trimming left V 2 bases short and J 2 bases short, with 6 bases between. CDR3 coding DNA: TGTGCCAGCAGCTTATTCGGGCAAGAGACCCAGTACTTC. Translating gives CASSLFGQETQYF.

This clone has at least ten counts. The chain carries TRBV28 and TRBJ2-1, with 9 bases aligning to TRBD2. The CDR3 has 18 amino acids. The J segment lost 1 base and the V segment lost 4 bases, leaving 11 bases of the junction unmatched. Germline V gene lookup returns CDR1 MDHEN and CDR2 SYDVKM. The chain's CDR3 is CASSSRRGLALSYNEQFF. The CDR3 DNA follows: TGTGCCAGCAGTTCTCGCCGGGGACTAGCCCTTTCCTACAATGAGCAGTTCTTC. Full variable domain (rest looked up from reference TRBV28 and TRBJ2-1): DVKVTQSSRYLVKRTGEKVFLECVQDMDHENMFWYRQDPGLGLRLIYFSYDVKMKEKGDIPEGYSVSREKKERFSLILESASTNQTSMYLCASSSRRGLALSYNEQFFGPGTRLTVL.

This clone was seen only a few times. The gene calls are TRBV10-2 and TRBJ1-6; tentatively, D is TRBD1 (6 bases). Germline V CDR1 and CDR2: WSHSY, SAAADI. V lost 3 bases to trimming and J lost 5 bases, with 14 bases between them. This CDR3 contains 16 residues. The CDR3 DNA reads TGCGCCAGCAGTGACGTAGGGGGAATCGATAATTCACCCCTCCACTTT. Amino acids: CASSDVGGIDNSPLHF.

The V gene is TRBV10-2, the J gene TRBJ1-6; D is perhaps TRBD1 (6 bases). V was pared by 6 bases and J by 6 bases, with 12 bases between. Germline V CDR1 and CDR2: WSHSY, SAAADI. This CDR3 has 14 residues. The DNA for the CDR3 is TGCGCCAGCAGGGACAGTAGCTTTAATTCACCCCTCCACTTT. It specifies CASRDSSFNSPLHF.

CDR3 sequence: CASSIWVQSNEQFF. The CDR3 nucleotides read TGTGCCAGTAGTATATGGGTCCAATCCAATGAGCAGTTCTTC. The V gene is TRBV19, the J gene TRBJ2-1, with D uncertain. Trimming shortened V by 2 bases and J by 6 bases, and 11 bases separated the two germline ends. The CDR3 is 14 residues long. The germline V gene has CDR1 LNHDA and CDR2 SQIVND (reference sequence).

This clone was observed a single time. This chain uses TRBV28 with TRBJ2-5; unclear D gene. Germline V CDR1 and CDR2: MDHEN, SYDVKM. The CDR3 spans 15 residues. Trimming took off 4 bases at V and 4 bases at J, with 16 bases between the two ends. The CDR3 nucleotides read TGTGCCAGCAGTTCGCCCCTAGGTGGCGTAGAGACCCAGTACTTC. This translates into CASSSPLGGVETQYF.

The chain recombines TRBV5-4 with TRBJ2-1; 10 bases align to TRBD1. V gave up 4 bases and J gave up 5 bases; unmatched junction bases: 6. Per the germline V gene, CDR1 is SGHNT and CDR2 is YYREEE (reference sequence). The CDR3 spans 15 residues. CDR3 nucleotides: TGTGCCAGCAGCGGGGGACAGGGGCGACACAATGAGCAGTTCTTC. Residues: CASSGGQGRHNEQFF.

The chain has TRBV27 and TRBJ2-3; a possible D gene is TRBD2 (6 bases). The ends were cut back, 6 bases at V and 3 bases at J, with 22 bases in the middle. Germline values: CDR1 MNHEY, CDR2 SMNVEV (reference sequence). This CDR3 region has 17 residues. The CDR3 is CASSPLGLTGGTDTQYF. For the CDR3, the DNA is TGTGCCAGCAGCCCACTCGGACTCACTGGAGGGACAGATACGCAGTATTTT.

V usage is TRBV11-2 and J usage is TRBJ1-2; D not resolved. The CDR3 is 15 residues long. The V end was cut by 1 base, the J end by 2 bases, with 11 bases between. CDR1 and CDR2 (germline): SGHAT, FQNNGV. The CDR3 reads CASSLGGKANYGYTF. CDR3 nucleotides: TGTGCCAGCAGCTTAGGAGGGAAAGCAAACTATGGCTACACCTTC.

J is TRBJ2-7 and V is TRBV19; D gene ambiguous. The CDR3 is made up of 15 amino acids. V lost 4 bases and J lost 6, with 19 bases in between. Germline V CDR1 and CDR2: LNHDA, SQIVND (reference sequence). The CDR3 DNA reads as TGTGCCAGTAGTACCATAGATCAAATTCGAGGCGAGCAGTACTTC. This codes for CASSTIDQIRGEQYF.

This chain uses TRBV11-2 with TRBJ2-7; D unresolved. V was cut by 4 bases and J by 3 bases, with 16 bases left in between. Germline loops: CDR1 SGHAT, CDR2 FQNNGV. This CDR3 contains 15 residues. The CDR3 DNA follows: TGTGCCAGCAGCTACGCAATGACCCTGGACTACGAGCAGTACTTC. This gives the protein CASSYAMTLDYEQYF. Supplemented by reference TRBV11-2 and TRBJ2-7, the full variable domain reads EAGVAQSPRYKIIEKRQSVAFWCNPISGHATLYWYQQILGQGPKLLIQFQNNGVVDDSQLPKDRFSAERLKGVDSTLKIQPAKLEDSAVYLCASSYAMTLDYEQYFGPGTRLTVT.

The chain employs TRBV27 and TRBJ2-1; TRBD2 is a possible D gene (7 bases). The CDR3 length is 16 residues. V lost 7 bases and J lost 5, with 21 bases in between. Germline V gives CDR1 MNHEY, CDR2 SMNVEV (reference sequence). DNA for the CDR3: TGTGCCAGCACCCGAAGGGGGGCTAGCGGCCACAATGAGCAGTTCTTC. As protein: CASTRRGASGHNEQFF.

A few counts support this clone. The V call is TRBV30, the J call TRBJ2-1, with a possible D match to TRBD1 (6 bases). Germline CDR1 GTSNPN, CDR2 SVGIG (reference sequence). Trimming shortened V by 2 bases and J by 2 bases, and 19 bases separated the two germline ends. The CDR3 runs to 17 residues. CDR3 in amino acids: CAWSNGLHWDTYNEQFF. DNA of the CDR3: TGTGCCTGGAGTAACGGACTCCACTGGGACACCTACAATGAGCAGTTCTTC.

The chain recombines TRBV12-5 with TRBJ2-3; no firm D call. With 0 bases removed from V and 3 bases from J, the gap between germline ends came to 1 base. The CDR3 sequence is 12 residues long. CDR1 is LGHNT and CDR2 is FRNRAP in the germline V gene. In DNA, the CDR3 is TGTGCTAGTGGTTTGGTTACAGATACGCAGTATTTT. Its protein is CASGLVTDTQYF.

The genes are TRBV28 and TRBJ1-1, with 8 bases aligning to TRBD1. Germline V lookup: CDR1 MDHEN, CDR2 SYDVKM. The CDR3 contains 13 residues. The trim removed 2 bases at V and 4 bases at J, leaving 0 bases unmatched. The CDR3 DNA sequence: TGTGCCAGCAGTTTAACAGGGGGCACTGAAGCTTTCTTT. Its translation is CASSLTGGTEAFF.

CDR3 sequence: CASSRREDTEAFF. The CDR3 DNA sequence: TGTGCCAGCAGCCGCCGGGAGGACACTGAAGCTTTCTTT. The chain uses TRBV6-6 and TRBJ1-1; D is unclear. The V gene lost 6 bases and the J gene lost 3 bases, with 11 bases spanning the gap. This CDR3 is built from 13 residues. The germline V gene encodes CDR1 MNHNY and CDR2 SVGAGI (reference sequence).

The chain couples TRBV7-2 to TRBJ2-1; 11 nucleotides align to TRBD2. Trimming removed 5 bases from V and 9 bases from J; junction bases left unmatched: 6. CDR1 is SGHTA and CDR2 is FQGNSA in the germline V gene. There are 14 residues in the CDR3. The CDR3 here is CASSQLAGAGEQFF. CDR3 in DNA: TGTGCCAGCAGCCAACTAGCGGGAGCGGGTGAGCAGTTCTTC.

The rearrangement joins TRBV18 to TRBJ2-7; 13 bases line up with TRBD2. CDR1 is KGHSH, CDR2 LQKENI, per germline. The junction had 7 bases not matched to a gene; V was cut back by 4 bases and J by 7 bases. This CDR3 has 15 residues. CDR3 in amino acids: CASSQLAGGQGEQYF. The CDR3 region has the DNA TGTGCCAGCTCACAACTAGCGGGAGGGCAGGGAGAGCAGTACTTC. The full variable domain, completed using reference TRBV18 and TRBJ2-7, is NAGVMQNPRHLVRRRGQEARLRCSPMKGHSHVYWYRQLPEEGLKFMVYLQKENIIDESGMPKERFSAEFPKEGPSILRIQQVVRGDSAAYFCASSQLAGGQGEQYFGPGTRLTVT.

In this sample, this clone turned up once. This chain connects TRBV7-2 to TRBJ2-7; the match to TRBD1 covers 10 bases. This CDR3 region has 16 residues. Germline lookup yields CDR1 SGHTA and CDR2 FQGNSA. V shed 4 bases and J 2 bases; nucleotides not matched to a gene: 8. The chain's CDR3 is CASSSNPGQGTYEQYF. The DNA of the CDR3 is TGTGCCAGCAGCTCAAACCCGGGACAGGGGACCTACGAGCAGTACTTC. The variable domain in full, completed from reference TRBV7-2 and TRBJ2-7, reads GAGVSQSPSNKVTEKGKDVELRCDPISGHTALYWYRQSLGQGLEFLIYFQGNSAPDKSGLPSDRFSAERTGGSVSTLTIQRTQQEDSAVYLCASSSNPGQGTYEQYFGPGTRLTVT.

The CDR3 region has the DNA TGTGCCAGCAGTGAAGGGTTGAAGGGAGAAAGAGCTTTCTTT. It encodes CASSEGLKGERAFF. J is TRBJ1-1 and V is TRBV6-1; D call uncertain. Germline V gene sequence: CDR1 MNHNS, CDR2 SASEGT. With 1 base removed from V and 10 bases from J, the gap between germline ends came to 16 bases. This CDR3 is built from 14 residues.

A few counts support this clone. This chain connects TRBV12-5 to TRBJ1-2; D call uncertain. Germline CDR1 and CDR2: LGHNT and FRNRAP. The CDR3 extends over 13 amino acids. V was pared by 0 bases and J by 7 bases, with 9 bases between. The CDR3: CASGLVTSAGYTF. The CDR3 DNA is TGTGCTAGTGGTTTGGTAACCAGCGCTGGCTACACCTTC. Full variable domain (rest looked up from reference TRBV12-5 and TRBJ1-2): DARVTQTPRHKVTEMGQEVTMRCQPILGHNTVFWYRQTMMQGLELLAYFRNRAPLDDSGMPKDRFSAEMPDATLATLKIQPSEPRDSAVYFCASGLVTSAGYTFGSGTRLTVV.

In DNA, the CDR3 is TGTGCCAGCAGCCCCCCAGAGGGTGACTCTGGGGCCAACGTCCTGACTTTC. This sequence encodes CASSPPEGDSGANVLTF. V and J are TRBV5-4 and TRBJ2-6; the D gene is possibly TRBD2 (5 bases). Germline-derived CDR1 and CDR2 are SGHNT and YYREEE (reference sequence). The CDR3 contains 17 residues. V lost 4 bases and J lost 0, with 14 bases in between.

This clone was observed a handful of times. This rearrangement joins TRBV28 to TRBJ1-6; D unclear. CDR1 and CDR2 (germline): MDHEN, SYDVKM. Trimming took 6 bases from V and 4 from J, leaving 10 bases between them. This CDR3 is 14 amino acids long. CDR3 bases: TGTGCCAGCAGAGGGCCGACTTATAATTCACCCCTCCACTTT. Its translation: CASRGPTYNSPLHF.

The chain combines TRBV2 with TRBJ1-5, with a tentative D call TRBD1 (5 bases). Deletions cut 4 bases from V and 3 bases from J, with 10 bases between. The CDR3 totals 14 residues. The germline V gene has CDR1 SNHLY and CDR2 FYNNEI. The CDR3 bases are TGTGCCAGCAGTGGGGACGGCGTCAATCAGCCCCAGCATTTT. Protein sequence: CASSGDGVNQPQHF.

The rearrangement links TRBV28 to TRBJ1-1, with D unclear. Germline V gives CDR1 MDHEN, CDR2 SYDVKM. V gave up 8 bases and J gave up 1 base, with 29 bases separating them. The CDR3 is 19 residues long. The CDR3 DNA follows: TGTGCCAGCGGATTCCAAGTGCCGGCAGGCTCCTGGGGGAACACTGAAGCTTTCTTT. It encodes CASGFQVPAGSWGNTEAFF.

CDR3 nucleotide sequence: TGCGCCAGCAGTGAGTCGACTAGCGAATCGCAGTACTTC. Translation gives CASSESTSESQYF. The V call is TRBV10-1, the J call TRBJ2-7, with TRBD2 matching 8 bases. CDR3 length: 13 amino acids. Germline CDR1 and CDR2: WNHNN and SYGVQD (reference sequence). The ends lost 0 bases at V and 9 bases at J; junction bases unmatched: 4.